This TCR beta chain was obtained from a study of T cell repertoires in ileal Crohn's disease. About the study: About half received postoperative treatment, some 11 with thiopurines and under 20 anti-TNF.

V lost 10 bases, J lost 8 bases, and 21 bases lay in between. This CDR3 spans 14 amino acids. CDR1 is MDHEN and CDR2 is SYDVKM in the germline V gene. Included were adult ileal or ileocolonic Crohn's patients indicated for ileocolonic resection. Only one count was recorded for this clone. The antigen is not known. The method was immunoSEQ multiplex PCR; TCRdb's version includes in-frame clones alone and lacks a portion of them. The table lists about 6,400 clones, around 79% of them singletons. Regarding the study as a whole: Clonal expansions were more frequent in active smokers than non-smokers at surgery. Mucosal expansions were suggested to be mainly CD8 T cells.

The sequence was obtained from an adult with Crohn's disease. Sequencing was carried out using ileal tissue. The rearrangement joins TRBV28 to TRBJ2-1; tentatively, D is TRBD2 (6 bases). The CDR3 loop reads CAIKGAGYLDEQFF. The CDR3 DNA sequence: TGTGCCATCAAAGGGGCGGGATATCTAGATGAGCAGTTCTTC.